The 16 T cell receptor beta chains below come from one sample, sequenced in a study of shared clonotypes between healthy human individuals. Naivety among CD8 cells was defined by CD45RO negativity and positive CCR7 selection, thereby excluding terminally differentiated effector memory CD45RA+ cells. TCRdb keeps only in-frame clones here, not all; method: immunoSEQ multiplex PCR. This sample has under 2,000,000 clones, with approximately 95% found just once. The sequenced sample consisted of naive CD8+ T cells sorted from blood. These receptors were taken from a man aged 18 to 29 in good health.

The chain employs TRBV5-6 and TRBJ2-2; 8 positions match TRBD1. The CDR3 runs to 17 residues. CDR1 is SGHDT and CDR2 is YYEEEE in the germline V gene. The junction had 7 bases not matched to a gene; V was cut back by 0 bases and J by 3 bases. The CDR3 bases are TGTGCCAGCAGCTTGGGACTCAGGGGGCAGTACACCGGGGAGCTGTTTTTT. Amino acid sequence: CASSLGLRGQYTGELFF.

V is TRBV2 and J is TRBJ2-1; D gene ambiguous. The CDR3 spans 12 residues. Trimming pared 4 bases from V and 2 bases from J, leaving 3 bases between. Germline lookup yields CDR1 SNHLY and CDR2 FYNNEI. The CDR3 spells CASSATYNEQFF. The CDR3 bases are TGTGCCAGCAGTGCGACCTACAATGAGCAGTTCTTC. Full variable domain (missing parts from reference TRBV2 and TRBJ2-1): EPEVTQTPSHQVTQMGQEVILRCVPISNHLYFYWYRQILGQKVEFLVSFYNNEISEKSEIFDDQFSVERPDGSNFTLKIRSTKLEDSAMYFCASSATYNEQFFGPGTRLTVL.

This rearrangement joins TRBV12-2 to TRBJ2-5; whether TRBD2, the table's D call, matches the DNA was not checked. TRBV12-2 is an annotated pseudogene. This CDR3 has 19 amino acids. CDR3 sequence: CASRLVFSGLAGGPETQYF. For the CDR3, the DNA is TGTGCAAGTCGCTTAGTTTTTTCGGGACTAGCGGGAGGGCCGGAGACCCAGTACTTC.

This chain uses TRBV29-1 with TRBJ2-1; D is perhaps TRBD2 (5 bases). This CDR3 spans 16 amino acids. The germline V gene encodes CDR1 SQVTM and CDR2 ANQGSEA. V gave up 1 base and J gave up 10 bases, with 23 bases separating them. CDR3 DNA: TGCAGCGTTGAAGGGAGCGGCTCTGCATTTGGGCCGGAGCAGTTCTTC. It specifies CSVEGSGSAFGPEQFF.

This clone was seen ten or more times. The V call is TRBV5-1, the J call TRBJ1-4; possibly TRBD1 for D (6 bases). With 5 bases removed from V and 8 bases from J, the gap between germline ends came to 19 bases. The CDR3 runs 15 residues. The germline CDR1 and CDR2 sequences are SGHRS and YFSETQ. As DNA, the CDR3 is TGCGCCAGCAGAGACCAACAGGGCGGTTACGAAAAACTGTTTTTT. It encodes CASRDQQGGYEKLFF.

Only one count was recorded for this clone. The chain uses TRBV11-2 and TRBJ2-1; 12 positions match TRBD2. Germline V gene sequence: CDR1 SGHAT, CDR2 FQNNGV. The CDR3 is made up of 15 amino acids. The junction had 4 bases not matched to a gene; V was cut back by 5 bases and J by 5 bases. The CDR3 here is CASSPGLAGHNEQFF. In DNA, the CDR3 is TGTGCCAGCAGCCCCGGACTAGCGGGGCACAATGAGCAGTTCTTC.

The genes are TRBV27 and TRBJ2-7; 7 nucleotides align to TRBD2. Germline-derived CDR1 and CDR2 are MNHEY and SMNVEV (reference sequence). With 4 bases clipped from V and 4 bases from J, the junction kept 10 bases outside the gene matches. The CDR3 is 15 amino acids. CDR3 bases: TGTGCCAGCAGTTGGGGAGCGGGACCTAATTACGAGCAGTACTTC. As protein: CASSWGAGPNYEQYF.

The genes are TRBV27 and TRBJ2-3, with D perhaps TRBD1 or TRBD2 (5 bases each). The CDR3 contains 15 residues. Trimming cost V 4 bases and J 0 bases, with 11 bases left between them. The germline V gene encodes CDR1 MNHEY and CDR2 SMNVEV (reference sequence). The CDR3 DNA is TGTGCCAGCAGTTCCCCGGGGCGAAGCACAGATACGCAGTATTTT. This translates into CASSSPGRSTDTQYF.

V and J are TRBV6-1 and TRBJ1-5; D is uncertain. Germline V gives CDR1 MNHNS, CDR2 SASEGT. The CDR3 consists of 15 residues. The germline V and J ends were trimmed by 1 base and 4 bases, with 11 bases remaining between them. CDR3 sequence: CASSEEGGFNQPQHF. For the CDR3, the DNA is TGTGCCAGCAGTGAAGAAGGAGGGTTTAATCAGCCCCAGCATTTT.

Comment on this clone: The same CDR3 can be traced to other DNA sequences in this sample. The V call is TRBV5-1, the J call TRBJ2-5; D might be TRBD2 (5 bases). V shed 0 bases and J shed 1 base, with 7 bases lying between them. This CDR3 region has 14 residues. CDR1 and CDR2 from the germline V gene are SGHRS and YFSETQ. The CDR3 DNA reads as TGCGCCAGCAGCTTGGATCGGGGCCAAGAGACCCAGTACTTC. Its translation: CASSLDRGQETQYF.

The V and J genes are TRBV15 and TRBJ2-7, with 8 bases lining up with TRBD2. Unmatched junction bases numbered 3, after V lost 5 bases and J lost 3 bases. The germline gives CDR1 LNHNV, CDR2 YYDKDF (reference sequence). The CDR3 sequence is 13 residues long. Here the CDR3 reads CATSETSDYEQYF. The CDR3 nucleotides are TGTGCCACCAGCGAGACTAGCGACTACGAGCAGTACTTC.

The V gene is TRBV15, the J gene TRBJ1-4, with D maybe TRBD1 (5 bases). V lost 2 bases and J lost 6, with 10 bases in between. The CDR3 sequence is 14 residues long. Germline CDR1 is LNHNV and CDR2 is YYDKDF (reference sequence). The CDR3 here is CATSRQGVHEKLFF. The CDR3 DNA follows: TGTGCCACCAGCAGACAGGGTGTCCATGAAAAACTGTTTTTT.

The V call is TRBV10-3, the J call TRBJ2-5; 10 positions agree with TRBD2. The CDR3 consists of 16 residues. CDR1 is ENHRY, CDR2 SYGVKD, per germline. The junction had 8 bases not matched to a gene; V was cut back by 6 bases and J by 1 base. This chain's CDR3 is CAIRLGLAELQETQYF. The CDR3 DNA sequence: TGTGCCATCAGATTAGGACTAGCGGAGCTCCAAGAGACCCAGTACTTC.

This chain uses TRBV5-6 with TRBJ2-1; 8 nucleotides match TRBD2. Trimming took 4 bases from V and 5 from J; bases not matched to a gene: 11. CDR3 length: 16 residues. The germline V gene has CDR1 SGHDT and CDR2 YYEEEE. The CDR3 sequence is CASSTGAGGAHNEQFF. In nucleotides, the CDR3 is TGTGCCAGCAGCACGGGCGCGGGGGGCGCCCACAATGAGCAGTTCTTC.

The gene calls are TRBV4-1 and TRBJ2-5; possible D gene TRBD2, 6 bases. CDR3 length: 15 amino acids. The V gene's germline CDR1 is MGHRA and CDR2 YSYEKL. The V end lost 3 bases, the J end lost 0 bases, and 11 bases lay between the germline ends. CDR3 amino acids: CASSHVGGDQETQYF. CDR3 DNA sequence: TGCGCCAGCAGCCATGTGGGGGGAGACCAAGAGACCCAGTACTTC.

Note on this clone: The sample carries other DNA sequences with the same CDR3. The rearrangement uses TRBV30 and TRBJ2-7; D call uncertain. This CDR3 has 11 amino acids. The V gene's germline CDR1 is GTSNPN and CDR2 SVGIG (reference sequence). V was cut by 0 bases and J by 5 bases, with 5 bases left in between. The CDR3 bases are TGTGCCTGGAGTGTTGGGGACGAGCAGTACTTC. Its translation: CAWSVGDEQYF. The whole variable domain, filled in from reference TRBV30 and TRBJ2-7, reads SQTIHQWPATLVQPVGSPLSLECTVEGTSNPNLYWYRQAAGRGLQLLFYSVGIGQISSEVPQNLSASRPQDRQFILSSKKLLLSDSGFYLCAWSVGDEQYFGPGTRLTVT.